This record looks at one T cell receptor (beta chain) sequence and its context. The target antigen is unknown. TCRdb redid the calling of the 5' RACE reads with MiXCR, one entry per CDR3 protein. The data hold around 770,000 distinct CDR3 sequences, with roughly 19% observed a single time. Per germline, CDR1 DFQATT and CDR2 SNEGSKA (reference sequence). V lost 6 bases and J 4 bases, leaving 14 bases between the germline ends. CDR3 size: 13 residues. This entry is derived from a study of CD8 T cells in ankylosing spondylitis. General study results and limits: Several highly homologous variants made up a TCR beta motif that seemed to typify ankylosing spondylitis blood. Disease-linked clones displayed a CD8+ phenotype and appeared relatively rarely in peripheral blood.

The chain links TRBV20-1 to TRBJ2-3; a possible D gene is TRBD2 (5 bases). The sequence derives from a male donor with ankylosing spondylitis. Sequenced material: blood, either unsorted or a sorted T cell fraction (not recorded which). DNA of the CDR3: TGCAGTGCAGGAGGTGAGGCGGCAGATACGCAGTATTTT. It is translated as CSAGGEAADTQYF.